The rows below give T cell receptor beta chains drawn from one sample of a study of blood T cell repertoires in COVID-19. Assay used: immunoSEQ multiplex PCR; TCRdb lists only in-frame clones, some missing. The table lists under 250,000 clones, 84% of them singletons. The sample consisted of peripheral blood. The receptors were sampled from a woman in her thirties or forties who had recovered from COVID-19. CDR3s include the opening cysteine and the closing phenylalanine or tryptophan. D genes are given only for firm matches. The size field is filled for only some rows; it gives once, few, many or a size class.

clone size	V gene	D gene	J gene	CDR3 DNA	CDR3 protein
-	TRBV6-5	TRBD1	TRBJ2-2	TGTGCCAGCAATTTAGGACAGGGGATTACCGGGGAGCTGTTTTTT	CASNLGQGITGELFF
-	TRBV6-6	-	TRBJ1-3	TGTGCCAGCAGAATGGACAGCAGCTCTGGAAACACCATATATTTT	CASRMDSSSGNTIYF
-	TRBV28	-	TRBJ1-4	TGTGCCAGCAGGCTGCGGGGGGGAGCCTATAATGAAAAACTGTTTTTT	CASRLRGGAYNEKLFF
-	TRBV5-1	-	TRBJ2-1	TGCGCCAGCAGCTTGGAATGGGGGCTCAATGAGCAGTTCTTC	CASSLEWGLNEQFF
-	TRBV11-3	-	TRBJ2-5	TGTGCCAGCAGCTTACCCCTCGGTTCACAAGAGACCCAGTACTTC	CASSLPLGSQETQYF
-	TRBV28	-	TRBJ1-1	TGTGCCACCTGGACCCACGGACCGGGAGGTGAAGCTTTCTTT	CATWTHGPGGEAFF
-	TRBV6-5	-	TRBJ1-2	TGTGCCAGCAGTCGCGGTGGGAACTATGGCTACACCTTC	CASSRGGNYGYTF
-	TRBV7-9	-	TRBJ1-1	TGTGCCAGCAGCTTAGTCGGGAACACTGAAGCTTTCTTT	CASSLVGNTEAFF
-	TRBV10-3	TRBD2	TRBJ2-5	TGTGCCATCAGTGAGTCAGGCCGGCTAGCGGGTCCCATGCGGGAGACCCAGTACTTC	CAISESGRLAGPMRETQYF
-	TRBV28	-	TRBJ1-1	TGTGCCAGCAGCTCGCCTGAGGGCCGACGGACTGAAGCTTTCTTT	CASSSPEGRRTEAFF
once	TRBV7-2	-	TRBJ2-7	TGTGCCAGCAGCTCCTACTTGGAGGGTTACGAGCAGTACTTC	CASSSYLEGYEQYF
-	TRBV27	-	TRBJ2-3	TGTGCCAGCAGTTTACTCGGGACAATAGATACGCAGTATTTT	CASSLLGTIDTQYF
-	TRBV18	-	TRBJ1-1	TGTGCCAGCTCCGACTTCGGCACTGAAGCTTTCTTT	CASSDFGTEAFF
-	TRBV18	-	TRBJ2-1	TGTGCCAGCTCGCTGGACGGGAGTCCCTACAATGAGCAGTTCTTC	CASSLDGSPYNEQFF
-	TRBV6-1	-	TRBJ1-2	TGTGCCAGCAGTGATTACAGGTCTAATGGCTACACCTTC	CASSDYRSNGYTF
-	TRBV11-2	-	TRBJ1-2	TGTGCCAGCAGCTTCAGCCGGGATTTGAACTATGGCTACACCTTC	CASSFSRDLNYGYTF
-	TRBV7-2	TRBD1	TRBJ1-5	TGTGCCAGCACCTTGACAGGGGACAATCAGCCCCAGCATTTT	CASTLTGDNQPQHF
-	TRBV13	TRBD1	TRBJ1-1	TGTGCCAGCAGCTCACGGGACAGATACACTGAAGCTTTCTTT	CASSSRDRYTEAFF
-	TRBV18	-	TRBJ1-1	TGTGCCAGCTCACCGATGGAGCAAGGGGGAACTGAAGCTTTCTTT	CASSPMEQGGTEAFF
-	TRBV7-8	TRBD1	TRBJ1-2	TGTGCCAGCAGCTTAACAGGGGGCTCGAGTGGCTACACCTTC	CASSLTGGSSGYTF
-	TRBV28	TRBD1	TRBJ1-2	TGTGCCAGCAGTTTCAGGGGGCGCGGGAACGGCTACACCTTC	CASSFRGRGNGYTF
-	TRBV6-5	-	TRBJ1-1	TGTGCCAGCAGCCCCGGGTCTCTAAACACTGAAGCTTTCTTT	CASSPGSLNTEAFF
-	TRBV11-3	TRBD2	TRBJ2-1	TGTGCCAGCAGCTCGACTAGCGGGGGGGGTGAGCAGTTCTTC	CASSSTSGGGEQFF
-	TRBV6-4	TRBD2	TRBJ2-2	TGTGCCAGCAGCGAAAGCGGGGGTGGGAGCACCGGGGAGCTGTTTTTT	CASSESGGGSTGELFF
-	TRBV20-1	-	TRBJ1-2	TGCAGTGCTAGTGAATCGAGGCCATTTTTTTTCTATGGCTACACCTTC	CSASESRPFFFYGYTF
-	TRBV6-4	TRBD2	TRBJ2-3	TGTGCCAGCAGCCCTGGACTAGCGGGGTTGGGAGATACGCAGTATTTT	CASSPGLAGLGDTQYF
-	TRBV14	TRBD1	TRBJ2-3	TGTGCCAGCAGCCAATCGCCGGGACAGGGAGATACGCAGTATTTT	CASSQSPGQGDTQYF
few	TRBV6-5	-	TRBJ1-5	TGTGCCAGCAGGACTGATAGCAATCAGCCCCAGCATTTT	CASRTDSNQPQHF
once	TRBV7-9	-	TRBJ1-1	TGTGCCAGCAGCGAAGCCTTGAACACTGAAGCTTTCTTT	CASSEALNTEAFF
-	TRBV13	-	TRBJ2-3	TGTGCCAGCAGCCCCTTGGGGAGAGGGCGCACAGATACGCAGTATTTT	CASSPLGRGRTDTQYF
-	TRBV19	-	TRBJ1-1	TGTGCCAGTAAGCATCGGGAGCTTATGAACACTGAAGCTTTCTTT	CASKHRELMNTEAFF
-	TRBV3-1/TRBV3-2	-	TRBJ2-2	TGTGCCAGCAGCCGGGGGCCCCGGGGTGGAACCGGGGAGCTGTTTTTT	CASSRGPRGGTGELFF
-	TRBV28	-	TRBJ1-1	TGTGCCAGCCTCCTAGCGGGCAGGAACACTGAAGCTTTCTTT	CASLLAGRNTEAFF
once	TRBV5-1	TRBD1	TRBJ2-7	TGCGCCAGCAGCTTGGCCGGGACAGGGGGCGGCGAGCAGTACTTC	CASSLAGTGGGEQYF
-	TRBV2	-	TRBJ1-5	TGTGCCAGCAACCCCATTCGACAGTCGATTCAGCCCCAGCATTTT	CASNPIRQSIQPQHF
-	TRBV2	TRBD1	TRBJ2-5	TGTGCCAGCAGCGGAAGGACAGGGTCAGAGACCCAGTACTTC	CASSGRTGSETQYF
once	TRBV14	-	TRBJ1-3	TGTGCCAGCAGCCAAGTGGCGGGAGGTGGAAACACCATATATTTT	CASSQVAGGGNTIYF
-	TRBV5-3	-	TRBJ2-3	TGTGCCAGAAGCGACCACAGGGCGACAGATACGCAGTATTTT	CARSDHRATDTQYF
few	TRBV5-1	-	TRBJ1-6	TGCGCCAGCAGCTTACAGGGTTCGAATTCACCCCTCCACTTT	CASSLQGSNSPLHF
-	TRBV29-1	-	TRBJ2-3	TGCAGCGTTGACATCGGTGGGCGTGGAGATACGCAGTATTTT	CSVDIGGRGDTQYF
-	TRBV5-1	TRBD1	TRBJ1-1	TGCGCCAGCAGGGGACAGAGTAGTGAAGCTTTCTTT	CASRGQSSEAFF
-	TRBV27	TRBD1	TRBJ1-5	TGTGCCAGCAGTAGGATGGGACAGAGCCAGCCCCAGCATTTT	CASSRMGQSQPQHF
-	TRBV7-2	TRBD2	TRBJ2-7	TGTGCCAGCAGCCTCGGGGGGGCGCTCTACGAGCAGTACTTC	CASSLGGALYEQYF
-	TRBV7-3	-	TRBJ2-3	TGTGCCAGCAGCTCGGGACTGGGGGCAGATACGCAGTATTTT	CASSSGLGADTQYF
once	TRBV7-2	TRBD2	TRBJ2-7	TGTGCCAGCAGCTCTACTGGACTAGCGGGGGGGGGCAATCTCCACGAGCAGTACTTC	CASSSTGLAGGGNLHEQYF
-	TRBV24-1	TRBD1	TRBJ1-2	TGTGCCGTATCGCGACAGGGATTGGATGGCTACACCTTC	CAVSRQGLDGYTF
-	TRBV4-2	TRBD1	TRBJ1-4	TGTGCCAGCAGCCTCGGGGCCTCCCGACAGGGAGAAGAAAAACTGTTTTTT	CASSLGASRQGEEKLFF
-	TRBV7-6	TRBD1	TRBJ2-7	TGTGCCAGCAGCTTACGCGACAGGGGTTGGGACGAGCAGTACTTC	CASSLRDRGWDEQYF
-	TRBV19	-	TRBJ1-4	TGTGCCAGTAGTACCCGGGGCGGGGCAGCGAATGAAAAACTGTTTTTT	CASSTRGGAANEKLFF
-	TRBV29-1	TRBD1	TRBJ2-2	TGCAGCGTTGTCTGGGACAGACCTAACACCGGGGAGCTGTTTTTT	CSVVWDRPNTGELFF
-	TRBV28	TRBD1	TRBJ2-7	TGTGCCAGCAGTCCCGGGACAGGGAACTCCTACGAGCAGTACTTC	CASSPGTGNSYEQYF
-	TRBV28	-	TRBJ2-5	TGTGCCAGCAGTGAGGAGCGAGGGGAGACCCAGTACTTC	CASSEERGETQYF
-	TRBV7-9	TRBD1	TRBJ2-7	TGTGCCAGCAGCCGCAAGGGACAGGGAACCTCCTACGAGCAGTACTTC	CASSRKGQGTSYEQYF
-	TRBV19	TRBD1	TRBJ2-7	TGTGCCAGTAGTGACCAAGGGACAGGGGGCCGGGACGAGCAGTACTTC	CASSDQGTGGRDEQYF
-	TRBV5-6	-	TRBJ2-7	TGTGCCAGCAGCGGGGGGTGGGTGTCCTACGAGCAGTACTTC	CASSGGWVSYEQYF
few	TRBV7-9	TRBD1	TRBJ1-1	TGTGCCAGCAGCTTTGGGGACAGGGAGGCTTTCTTT	CASSFGDREAFF
-	TRBV15	TRBD1	TRBJ2-5	TGTGCCACCAGCAGAAACGGACAGGGGACCCAAGAGACCCAGTACTTC	CATSRNGQGTQETQYF